The 13 T cell receptor beta chains listed next were all sequenced from one sample in a study of blood T cell repertoires in COVID-19. Profiling relied on immunoSEQ multiplex PCR, and the TCRdb table lists in-frame clones only, not all of them. The sample lists about 300,000 clones, about 89% occurring once. Sequencing used PBMCs or T cells enriched from blood (not recorded which). Source of these receptors: a woman aged 40 to 55 who had recovered from COVID-19.

Here the CDR3 DNA reads TGTGCCAGTAGTATCCCCACAGGGAAGGCTGAAGCTTTCTTT. It specifies CASSIPTGKAEAFF. The rearrangement uses TRBV19 and TRBJ1-1; D may be TRBD1 (6 bases). V gave up 3 bases and J gave up 6 bases, with 14 bases separating them. CDR3 length equals 14 residues. Germline V lookup: CDR1 LNHDA, CDR2 SQIVND (reference sequence). Filled out from reference TRBV19 and TRBJ1-1, the complete variable domain reads DGGITQSPKYLFRKEGQNVTLSCEQNLNHDAMYWYRQDPGQGLRLIYYSQIVNDFQKGDIAEGYSVSREKKESFPLTVTSAQKNPTAFYLCASSIPTGKAEAFFGQGTRLTVV.

The chain joins TRBV5-1 to TRBJ2-3; a weak D match, TRBD1 (5 bases). This CDR3 has 14 residues. The germline gives CDR1 SGHRS, CDR2 YFSETQ. V was trimmed by 2 bases and J by 1 base, leaving 8 bases between them. CDR3 nucleotides: TGCGCCAGCAGCTTTAAACAGGGCACAGATACGCAGTATTTT. Its protein product is CASSFKQGTDTQYF.

The rearrangement links TRBV12-3 or TRBV12-4 to TRBJ1-5; D remains ambiguous. The V and J ends lost 5 bases and 2 bases respectively, with 7 bases between them. CDR3 length: 13 residues. The CDR3: CASSTQGNQPQHF. DNA for the CDR3: TGTGCCAGCAGTACTCAGGGCAATCAGCCCCAGCATTTT.

V is TRBV19 and J is TRBJ1-2; TRBD1 might be the D (5 bases). Trimming took 7 bases from V and 5 from J, leaving 20 bases between them. Germline V CDR1 and CDR2: LNHDA, SQIVND (reference sequence). The CDR3 contains 15 residues. CDR3 in amino acids: CASTPSRGGWYGYTF. The CDR3 DNA reads TGTGCCAGTACTCCATCGAGGGGAGGTTGGTATGGCTACACCTTC.

This clone was recorded once. The CDR3 coding sequence is TGTGCCAGCAGCTTATTGGCGGGGGGGCACGAGCAGTTCTTC. It is translated as CASSLLAGGHEQFF. The chain carries TRBV7-6 and TRBJ2-1; 9 positions match TRBD2. With 2 bases clipped from V and 10 bases from J, the junction kept 6 bases outside the gene matches. Germline-derived CDR1 and CDR2 are SGHVS and FNYEAQ. This CDR3 spans 14 amino acids.

The chain couples TRBV3-1 (or the pseudogene TRBV3-2) to TRBJ2-7; 8 nucleotides line up with TRBD1. The ends lost 0 bases at V and 4 bases at J; junction bases unmatched: 5. Looked up from germline, CDR1 is LGHDT and CDR2 is YNNKEL (reference sequence). This CDR3 region has 15 residues. As DNA, the CDR3 is TGTGCCAGCAGCCAAGATGGCAGGGGGCGGTACGAGCAGTACTTC. Its protein product is CASSQDGRGRYEQYF.

This chain joins TRBV5-1 and TRBJ2-6; 7 bases agree with TRBD2. The CDR3 runs to 16 residues. Germline V gene sequence: CDR1 SGHRS, CDR2 YFSETQ. The V gene end was trimmed by 9 bases and the J gene end by 4 bases; junction bases not matched to a gene: 13. CDR3 amino acids: CATQRDAPLGANVLTF. In DNA, the CDR3 is TGCGCCACCCAGCGGGACGCTCCTCTGGGGGCCAACGTCCTGACTTTC.

This rearrangement joins TRBV19 to TRBJ1-1; 7 positions agree with TRBD1. Germline V lookup: CDR1 LNHDA, CDR2 SQIVND (reference sequence). V gave up 6 bases and J gave up 0 bases; unmatched junction bases: 4. CDR3 length equals 14 residues. CDR3 sequence (DNA): TGTGCCAGTAGAACAGGGGTAATGAACACTGAAGCTTTCTTT. This encodes CASRTGVMNTEAFF. The variable domain in full, with the rest retrieved from reference TRBV19 and TRBJ1-1, is DGGITQSPKYLFRKEGQNVTLSCEQNLNHDAMYWYRQDPGQGLRLIYYSQIVNDFQKGDIAEGYSVSREKKESFPLTVTSAQKNPTAFYLCASRTGVMNTEAFFGQGTRLTVV.

The gene calls are TRBV10-1 and TRBJ1-1, with 7 positions matching TRBD1. J was trimmed by 4 bases and V by 11 bases; bases with no gene match: 13. This CDR3 region has 14 residues. Germline V gene sequence: CDR1 WNHNN, CDR2 SYGVQD (reference sequence). The CDR3 DNA reads as TGCGCCCCACAGGGGACGGGACGCACCACTGAAGCTTTCTTT. It encodes CAPQGTGRTTEAFF.

This clone was found once. The J gene is TRBJ1-1, the V gene TRBV2; 7 bases are a match to TRBD1. This CDR3 contains 15 residues. Trimming took 6 bases from V and 3 from J; bases not matched to a gene: 10. Germline V gene data show CDR1 as SNHLY and CDR2 as FYNNEI. The CDR3, as DNA: TGTGCCAGCAGGAAAGAGGCAGGGGGTGACACTGAAGCTTTCTTT. The encoded protein is CASRKEAGGDTEAFF.

The chain links TRBV5-1 to TRBJ1-2; 9 bases agree with TRBD1. The V and J ends lost 4 bases and 7 bases, in that order; junction bases with no gene match: 8. Germline CDR1 is SGHRS and CDR2 is YFSETQ. This CDR3 spans 14 amino acids. Here the CDR3 reads CASSTQTGGGGYTF. CDR3 in DNA: TGCGCCAGCAGCACCCAGACAGGGGGAGGTGGCTACACCTTC. Together with reference TRBV5-1 and TRBJ1-2, the CDR3 gives the full variable domain: KAGVTQTPRYLIKTRGQQVTLSCSPISGHRSVSWYQQTPGQGLQFLFEYFSETQRNKGNFPGRFSGRQFSNSRSEMNVSTLELGDSALYLCASSTQTGGGGYTFGSGTRLTVV.

Regarding this clone: Different DNA sequences within this sample yield the same CDR3. V and J are TRBV18 and TRBJ2-5, with TRBD1 matching over 7 bases. After removal of 6 bases from V and 2 bases from J, the junction contained 3 bases not matched to a gene. CDR1 is KGHSH, CDR2 LQKENI, per germline. The CDR3 is 13 amino acids. CDR3 loop: CASSGTAQETQYF. The DNA of the CDR3 is TGTGCCAGCTCGGGGACAGCACAAGAGACCCAGTACTTC.

The chain carries TRBV15 and TRBJ2-1; weak D call: TRBD2 (7 bases). The CDR3 has 16 residues. V lost 1 base and J lost 1, with 11 bases in between. CDR1 and CDR2 (germline): LNHNV, YYDKDF (reference sequence). CDR3 amino acids: CATSRVGGASYNEQFF. In nucleotides, the CDR3 is TGTGCCACCAGCAGAGTGGGGGGGGCTTCCTACAATGAGCAGTTCTTC.